The clone carrying this T cell receptor beta chain has only one observation. The CDR3 extends over 12 amino acids. From germline, CDR1 is MGHDK and CDR2 SYGVNS. Trimming cost V 8 bases and J 5 bases, with 9 bases left between them. The entry originates in a study of blood T cell repertoires in COVID-19. Study at large: The analysed material was cDNA or gDNA that came from T cells, B-cell-depleted T cells, or PBMCs.

Per the study methods: Nucleated cell counts were estimated from reference gene primer amplification. Sequencing used immunoSEQ multiplex PCR; TCRdb keeps in-frame clones, though not all of them. Clonal size and the V and J genes are those of that table, whereas D and trimming came from the DNA. Among approximately 170,000 clones, 80% to 85% were seen once, and the ten largest hold 2.6%. This sequence joins TRBV25-1 and TRBJ2-2; TRBD2 is a possible D gene (6 bases). Material for sequencing was peripheral blood. This receptor was identified in a human donor with acute or convalescent COVID-19. The donor label of this sample is uncertain. CDR3 loop: CASGRGTGELFF. CDR3 coding DNA: TGTGCCAGCGGGCGGGGAACCGGGGAGCTGTTTTTT.